This T cell receptor (beta chain) was recovered during a study of CXCR3-negative and CXCR3-positive naive CD8 T cells. Per the germline V gene, CDR1 is MDHEN and CDR2 is SYDVKM. The CDR3 consists of 13 residues. Regarding the study as a whole: CXCR3-positive naive cells carried more hydrophobic TRB CDR3s than CXCR3-negative naive cells did. Between one naive subset and the other, surface CD5 was comparable, and TCR strength was inferred from TRB CDR3 properties.

TRB cDNA was prepared as libraries by UMI-labeled 5' RACE. TCRdb reprocessed the 5' RACE reads and keeps a single row for each CDR3 protein, giving no DNA. The table lists over 70,000 distinct CDR3 sequences, with roughly 0.89% in the top ten. With regard to this clonotype: As yet, its antigen is unknown.

The clonotype comes from a human donor in good health. Some clones in this sample may be carry-over from other donors' samples. This chain joins TRBV28 and TRBJ2-1; TCRdb designates TRBD2, a call that cannot be tested without DNA. Source material: naive CXCR3+ CD8+ T cells from blood. This sample's subset: CD45RO-CCR7+CD27+CD95- naive CD8+ T cells expressing CXCR3 (TNR3+). CDR3 protein: CASYYGGAYEQFF.